This T cell receptor beta chain derives from a study of Graves' ophthalmopathy and Graves' hyperthyroidism. The study's findings and limits: Most thyroid clonotypes expanded beyond 0.001 frequency were also found in blood.

This clonotype was counted only a few times. As yet, its antigen is unknown. A much bigger clone sits one base away, suggesting this may be a read error. Using RNA transcripts, the TCR beta CDR3 regions were amplified. The workflow started with a first-round RT-PCR run with HTBI primers and then moved on to a second-round multiplex PCR. Each CDR3 protein gets one entry after TCRdb re-called the multiplex PCR reads with MiXCR. The table shows roughly 410,000 distinct CDR3 sequences, with less than 20% occurring only once. Per germline, CDR1 SGHTA and CDR2 FQGTGA. V shed 2 bases and J shed 4 bases, with 6 bases lying between them. This CDR3 is 13 amino acids long.

The sequence was collected from a woman aged 18-29 years with stable Graves' hyperthyroidism. The chain employs TRBV7-3 and TRBJ1-3; D is unresolved. The sequenced sample was peripheral blood. The CDR3 coding sequence is TGTGCCAGCAGCTTAGGGTTGGGAAACACCATATATTTT. Its translation: CASSLGLGNTIYF.